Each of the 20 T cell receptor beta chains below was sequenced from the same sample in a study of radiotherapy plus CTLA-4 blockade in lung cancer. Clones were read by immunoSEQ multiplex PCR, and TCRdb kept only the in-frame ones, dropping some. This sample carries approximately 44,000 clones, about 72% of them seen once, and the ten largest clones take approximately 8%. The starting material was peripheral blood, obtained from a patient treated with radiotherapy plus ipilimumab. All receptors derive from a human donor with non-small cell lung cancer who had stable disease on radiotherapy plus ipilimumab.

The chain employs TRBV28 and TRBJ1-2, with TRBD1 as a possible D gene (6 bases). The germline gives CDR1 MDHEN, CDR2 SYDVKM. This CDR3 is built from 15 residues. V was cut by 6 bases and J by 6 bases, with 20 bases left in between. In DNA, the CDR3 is TGTGCCAGCAGCAAACCTCGGGGGCAAGGGAATGGCTACACCTTC. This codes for CASSKPRGQGNGYTF.

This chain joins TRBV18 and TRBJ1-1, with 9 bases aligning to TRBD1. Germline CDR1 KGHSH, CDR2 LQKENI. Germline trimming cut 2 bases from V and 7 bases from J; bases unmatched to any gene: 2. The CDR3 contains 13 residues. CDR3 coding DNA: TGTGCCAGCTCACCAGGGACAGGGCGTGAAGCTTTCTTT. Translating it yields CASSPGTGREAFF.

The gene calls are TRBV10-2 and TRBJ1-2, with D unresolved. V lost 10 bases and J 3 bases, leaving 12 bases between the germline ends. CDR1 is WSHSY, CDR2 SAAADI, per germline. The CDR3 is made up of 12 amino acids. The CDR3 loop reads CAILGLDYGYTF. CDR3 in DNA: TGCGCCATTCTCGGGCTTGACTATGGCTACACCTTC.

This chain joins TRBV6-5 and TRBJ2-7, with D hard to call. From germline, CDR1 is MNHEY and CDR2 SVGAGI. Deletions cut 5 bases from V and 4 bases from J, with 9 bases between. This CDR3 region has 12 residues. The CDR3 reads CASSVGRYEQYV. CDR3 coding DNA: TGTGCCAGCAGTGTTGGCAGATACGAGCAGTACGTC.

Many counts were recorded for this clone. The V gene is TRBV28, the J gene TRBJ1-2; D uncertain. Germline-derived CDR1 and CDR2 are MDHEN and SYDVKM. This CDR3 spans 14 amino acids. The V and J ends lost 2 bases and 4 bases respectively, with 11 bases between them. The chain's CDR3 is CASSLARLSYGYTF. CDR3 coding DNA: TGTGCCAGCAGTTTAGCCAGACTTAGCTATGGCTACACCTTC.

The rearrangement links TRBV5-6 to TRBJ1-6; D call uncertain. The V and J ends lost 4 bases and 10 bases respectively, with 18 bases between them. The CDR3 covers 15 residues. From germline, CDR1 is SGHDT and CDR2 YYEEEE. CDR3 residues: CASSAPEGRYSPLHF. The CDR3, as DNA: TGTGCCAGCAGCGCCCCCGAGGGCAGGTACTCACCCCTCCACTTT.

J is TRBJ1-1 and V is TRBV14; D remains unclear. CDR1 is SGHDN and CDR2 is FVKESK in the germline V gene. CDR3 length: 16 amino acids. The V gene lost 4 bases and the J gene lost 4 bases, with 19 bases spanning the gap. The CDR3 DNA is TGTGCCAGCAGCCCCCGTCGAGGCCTAACCCCCACTGAAGCTTTCTTT. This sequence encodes CASSPRRGLTPTEAFF.

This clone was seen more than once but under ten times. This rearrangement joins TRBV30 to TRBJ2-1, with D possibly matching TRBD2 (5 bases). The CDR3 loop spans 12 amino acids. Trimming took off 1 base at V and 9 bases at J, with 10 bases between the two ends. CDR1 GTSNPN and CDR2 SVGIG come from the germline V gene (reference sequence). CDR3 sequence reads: CAWSARGFEQFF. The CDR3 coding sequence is TGTGCCTGGAGTGCCCGGGGTTTTGAGCAGTTCTTC.

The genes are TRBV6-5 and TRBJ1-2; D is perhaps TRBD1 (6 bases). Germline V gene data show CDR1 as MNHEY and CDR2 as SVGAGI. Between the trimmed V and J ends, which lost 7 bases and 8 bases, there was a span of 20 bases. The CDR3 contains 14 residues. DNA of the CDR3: TGTGCCAGCACCCCCTTCAGGGGCCTCAGAGGCTACACCTTC. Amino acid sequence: CASTPFRGLRGYTF.

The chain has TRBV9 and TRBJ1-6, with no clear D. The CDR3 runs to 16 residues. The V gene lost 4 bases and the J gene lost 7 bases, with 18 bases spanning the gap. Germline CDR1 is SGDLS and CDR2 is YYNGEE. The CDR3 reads CASSSPGGTANSPLHF. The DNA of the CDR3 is TGTGCCAGCAGCTCTCCCGGTGGAACAGCCAATTCACCCCTCCACTTT.

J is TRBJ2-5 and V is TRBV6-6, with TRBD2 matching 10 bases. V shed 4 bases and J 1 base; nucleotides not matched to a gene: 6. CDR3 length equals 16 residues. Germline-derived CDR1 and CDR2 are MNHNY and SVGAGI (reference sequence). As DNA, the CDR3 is TGTGCCAGCAGTTTAAAGCGGGGGGGTAGCCAAGAGACCCAGTACTTC. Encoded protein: CASSLKRGGSQETQYF.

CDR3 sequence (DNA): TGCGCCAGCAGCCAAGAGGCAGGCAGGTTCTCTGGAAACACCATATATTTT. Translated: CASSQEAGRFSGNTIYF. This chain links TRBV4-3 with TRBJ1-3; D remains unclear. This CDR3 is 17 amino acids long. The germline gives CDR1 LGHNA, CDR2 YSLEER. V lost 0 bases and J 0 bases, leaving 12 bases between the germline ends.

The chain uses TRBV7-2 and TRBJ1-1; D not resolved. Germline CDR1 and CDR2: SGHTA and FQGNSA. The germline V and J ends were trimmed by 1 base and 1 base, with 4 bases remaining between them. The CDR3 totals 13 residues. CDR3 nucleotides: TGTGCCAGCAGCTTAGTAGCGAACACTGAAGCTTTCTTT. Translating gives CASSLVANTEAFF.

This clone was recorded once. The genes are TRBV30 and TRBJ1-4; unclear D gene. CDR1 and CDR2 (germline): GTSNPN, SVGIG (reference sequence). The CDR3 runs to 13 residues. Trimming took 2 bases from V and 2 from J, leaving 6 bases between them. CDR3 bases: TGTGCCTGGAGTCCCGGTACTAATGAAAAACTGTTTTTT. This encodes CAWSPGTNEKLFF.

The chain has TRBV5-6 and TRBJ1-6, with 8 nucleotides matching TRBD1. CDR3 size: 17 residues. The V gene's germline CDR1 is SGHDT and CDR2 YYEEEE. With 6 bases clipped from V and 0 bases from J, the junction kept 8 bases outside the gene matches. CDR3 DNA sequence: TGTGCCAGCACAACCACAACAGGGGGCTCCTATAATTCACCCCTCCACTTT. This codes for CASTTTTGGSYNSPLHF. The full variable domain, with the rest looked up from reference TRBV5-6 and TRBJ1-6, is DAGVTQSPTHLIKTRGQQVTLRCSPKSGHDTVSWYQQALGQGPQFIFQYYEEEERQRGNFPDRFSGHQFPNYSSELNVNALLLGDSALYLCASTTTTGGSYNSPLHFGNGTRLTVT.

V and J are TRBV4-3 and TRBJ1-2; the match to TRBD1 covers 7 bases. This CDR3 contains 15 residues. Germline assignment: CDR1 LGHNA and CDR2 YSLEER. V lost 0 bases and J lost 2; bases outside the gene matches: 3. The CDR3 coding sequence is TGCGCCAGCAGCCAAGATCCGGGACAGAACTATGGCTACACCTTC. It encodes CASSQDPGQNYGYTF.

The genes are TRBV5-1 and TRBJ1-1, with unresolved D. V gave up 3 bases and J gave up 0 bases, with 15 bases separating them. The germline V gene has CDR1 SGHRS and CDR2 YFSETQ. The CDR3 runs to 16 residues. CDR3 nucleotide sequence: TGCGCCAGCAGCTACTCTGGGGTTGGGATGAACACTGAAGCTTTCTTT. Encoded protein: CASSYSGVGMNTEAFF. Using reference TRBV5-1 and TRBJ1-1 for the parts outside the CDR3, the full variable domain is KAGVTQTPRYLIKTRGQQVTLSCSPISGHRSVSWYQQTPGQGLQFLFEYFSETQRNKGNFPGRFSGRQFSNSRSEMNVSTLELGDSALYLCASSYSGVGMNTEAFFGQGTRLTVV.

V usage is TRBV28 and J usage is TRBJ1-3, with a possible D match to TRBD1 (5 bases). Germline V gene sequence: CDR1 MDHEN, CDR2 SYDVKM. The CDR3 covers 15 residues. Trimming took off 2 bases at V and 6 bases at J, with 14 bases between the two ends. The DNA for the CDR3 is TGTGCCAGCAGTTTAAGCTTTGGCAGGGAAAACACCATATATTTT. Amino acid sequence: CASSLSFGRENTIYF.

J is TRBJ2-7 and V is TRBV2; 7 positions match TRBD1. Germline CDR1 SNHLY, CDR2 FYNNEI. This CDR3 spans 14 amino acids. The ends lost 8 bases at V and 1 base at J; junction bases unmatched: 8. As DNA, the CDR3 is TGTGCCAGCTGGGGGACAGCAACGTCCTACGAGCAGTACGTC. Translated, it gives CASWGTATSYEQYV.

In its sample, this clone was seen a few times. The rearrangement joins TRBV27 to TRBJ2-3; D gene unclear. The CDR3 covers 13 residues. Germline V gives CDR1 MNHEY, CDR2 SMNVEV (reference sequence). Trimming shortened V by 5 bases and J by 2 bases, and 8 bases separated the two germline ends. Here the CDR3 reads CASSTRNTDTQYF. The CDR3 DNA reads TGTGCCAGCAGTACGAGAAACACAGATACGCAGTATTTT.